This TCR beta chain was observed in a study of blood T cell repertoires in COVID-19. Looking at the study overall: Acute and convalescent COVID-19 samples came from the United States, Italy and Spain. The cDNA or gDNA used as material had been derived from T cells, B-cell-depleted T cells, or PBMCs.

Authors' processing steps: By means of reference gene primer amplification, nucleated cell counts were estimated. TCRdb keeps only in-frame clones here, not all; method: immunoSEQ multiplex PCR. That table gives V, J and clone size, and the DNA gave D and trimming. The sample yields about 34,000 clones, more than 60% seen once. Looked up from germline, CDR1 is SGHRS and CDR2 is YFSETQ. The CDR3 length is 15 residues. Trimming removed 2 bases from V and 2 bases from J; junction bases left unmatched: 4. The material sequenced was peripheral blood. The clonotype comes from a man of 80 years or more with active or convalescent COVID-19. The V gene is TRBV5-1, the J gene TRBJ2-5, with 9 bases matching TRBD2. Here the CDR3 DNA reads TGCGCCAGCAGCTTTGATAGCGGGGGTCAAGAGACCCAGTACTTC. This gives the protein CASSFDSGGQETQYF.